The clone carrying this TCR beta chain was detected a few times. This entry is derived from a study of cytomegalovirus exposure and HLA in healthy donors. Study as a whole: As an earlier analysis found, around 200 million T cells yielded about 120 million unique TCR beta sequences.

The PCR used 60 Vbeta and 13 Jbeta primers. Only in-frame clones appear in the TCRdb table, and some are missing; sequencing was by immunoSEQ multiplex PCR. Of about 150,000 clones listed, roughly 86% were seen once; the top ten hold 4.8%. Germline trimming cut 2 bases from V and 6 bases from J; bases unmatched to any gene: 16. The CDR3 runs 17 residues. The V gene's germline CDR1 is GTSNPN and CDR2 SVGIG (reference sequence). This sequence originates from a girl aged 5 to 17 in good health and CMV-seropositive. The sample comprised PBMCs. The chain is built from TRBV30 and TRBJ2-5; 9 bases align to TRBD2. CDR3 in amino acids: CAWSRAGGGEGVKTQYF. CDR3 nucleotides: TGTGCCTGGAGTCGGGCTGGCGGGGGGGAGGGTGTTAAGACCCAGTACTTC.